The subject of this entry is one T cell receptor (beta chain). Its antigen is not known. The sample originates from a study of radiotherapy plus CTLA-4 blockade in lung cancer. Across the whole study: Among enrolled patients, roughly 18% responded and around 30% achieved disease control. Regarding the study as a whole: The best predictor of response was reported to be early blood T cell clone dynamics, with interferon-beta. Researchers report tumor-derived TCR clones expanding in blood after radiotherapy plus ipilimumab.

Using immunoSEQ multiplex PCR, the repertoire was profiled, and TCRdb retains in-frame clones only, with some absent. In the table there are about 73,000 clones, around nine tenths of which are singletons. Receiving focal radiation plus CTLA-4 blockade with ipilimumab were patients who had chemo-refractory metastatic non-small-cell lung cancer. The TCR originated in a human donor with non-small cell lung cancer that progressed on radiotherapy plus ipilimumab. The source was peripheral blood, collected from a patient treated with radiotherapy plus ipilimumab.

As DNA, the CDR3 is TGTGCCAGCAGCGTAGCAGGTTTAAATCAGCCCCAGCATTTT. Protein: CASSVAGLNQPQHF. The gene calls are TRBV9 and TRBJ1-5; D is unresolved. Germline V gene lookup returns CDR1 SGDLS and CDR2 YYNGEE. Trimming stripped 0 bases from V and 4 bases from J, with 8 bases between. The CDR3 has 14 amino acids.